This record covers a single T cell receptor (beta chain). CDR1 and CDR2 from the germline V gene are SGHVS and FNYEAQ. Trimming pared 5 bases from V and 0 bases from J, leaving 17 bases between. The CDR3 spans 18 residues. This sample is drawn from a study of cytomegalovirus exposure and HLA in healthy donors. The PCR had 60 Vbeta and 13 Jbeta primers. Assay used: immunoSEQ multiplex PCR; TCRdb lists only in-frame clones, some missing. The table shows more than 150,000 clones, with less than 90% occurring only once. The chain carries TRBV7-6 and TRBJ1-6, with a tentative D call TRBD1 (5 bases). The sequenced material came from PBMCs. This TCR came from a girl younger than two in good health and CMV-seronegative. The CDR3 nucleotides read TGTGCCAGCAGCCCTACAACAGGTTTAGGCTCCTATAATTCACCCCTCCACTTT. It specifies CASSPTTGLGSYNSPLHF.